The clone carrying this T cell receptor (beta chain) was counted only a few times. The data originate from a study of blood T cell repertoires in COVID-19. The germline CDR1 and CDR2 sequences are GTSNPN and SVGIG (reference sequence). The CDR3 spans 13 residues. Trimming stripped 3 bases from V and 5 bases from J, with 8 bases between. Data came from immunoSEQ multiplex PCR; TCRdb stores just in-frame clones and leaves some out. The data hold 25,000 to 40,000 clones, with about 89% observed a single time. Sequencing was done on a sample of peripheral blood. V is TRBV30 and J is TRBJ1-6; no reliable D call. The TCR comes from a man between 65 and 85 years old with active COVID-19. CDR3 coding DNA: TGTGCCTGGAGAACACGAAATAATTCACCCCTCCACTTT. This encodes CAWRTRNNSPLHF. Full variable domain (remainder filled in from reference TRBV30 and TRBJ1-6): SQTIHQWPATLVQPVGSPLSLECTVEGTSNPNLYWYRQAAGRGLQLLFYSVGIGQISSEVPQNLSASRPQDRQFILSSKKLLLSDSGFYLCAWRTRNNSPLHFGNGTRLTVT.